These T cell receptor beta chains were read from a single sample in a study of T cells in Graves' hyperthyroidism and ophthalmopathy. One entry per CDR3 protein, called by TCRdb with MiXCR from the multiplex PCR reads. This table has under 650,000 distinct CDR3 sequences, about 17% appearing once. The source material was blood. These receptors came from a woman between 25 and 40 years old with Graves' hyperthyroidism. The CDR3 runs from the conserved cysteine through the conserved F or W. A D gene is named only where the DNA matches it firmly. Clone sizes are given selectively: once, few, many, or a class where the clone is expanded.

>-|-|TRBJ1-6|17|TRBV28
CASSPLGGDTTNSPLHF
TGTGCCAGCAGTCCCCTGGGGGGGGACACCACAAATTCACCCCTCCACTTT
>few|-|TRBJ2-6|16|TRBV7-9
CASSLSRGSGANVLTF
TGTGCCAGCAGCTTGTCAAGGGGGTCTGGGGCCAACGTCCTGACTTTC
>-|-|TRBJ2-5|11|TRBV2
CASRFEETQYF
TGTGCCAGCAGATTTGAAGAGACCCAGTACTTC
>-|TRBD1|TRBJ1-4|17|TRBV5-6
CASSFRGQGRKNEKLFF
TGTGCCAGCAGCTTCAGGGGACAGGGTAGAAAAAATGAAAAACTGTTTTTT
>many|TRBD1|TRBJ1-2|14|TRBV6-1
CASRAGQAGYGYTF
TGTGCCAGCAGAGCGGGACAGGCAGGCTATGGCTACACCTTC
>many|-|TRBJ2-2|14|TRBV7-3
CASSSGSYTGELFF
TGTGCCAGCAGCTCAGGCAGTTACACCGGGGAGCTGTTTTTT
>-|-|TRBJ1-5|17|TRBV12-3/TRBV12-4
CASSLARERVGNQPQHF
TGTGCCAGCAGTTTAGCGCGAGAAAGGGTAGGCAATCAGCCCCAGCATTTT
>-|-|TRBJ2-3|14|TRBV7-3
CASSPGLPEDTQYF
TGTGCCAGCAGCCCGGGACTCCCTGAAGATACGCAGTATTTT
>many|-|TRBJ1-2|15|TRBV6-5
CASSSPERPNYGYTF
TGTGCCAGCAGTTCCCCGGAGAGACCTAACTATGGCTACACCTTC
>-|-|TRBJ1-1|13|TRBV28
CASRVTGNTEAFF
TGTGCCAGCAGAGTTACGGGTAACACTGAAGCTTTCTTT
>many|TRBD2|TRBJ2-7|15|TRBV3-1
CASSQGTSGDYEQYF
TGTGCCAGCAGCCAAGGTACTAGCGGAGACTACGAGCAGTACTTC
>-|TRBD1|TRBJ1-1|16|TRBV9
CASSGPRQGARTEAFF
TGTGCCAGCAGCGGGCCAAGACAGGGGGCACGAACTGAAGCTTTCTTT
>few|-|TRBJ2-1|14|TRBV6-1
CASILYRGRNEQFF
TGTGCCAGCATTCTCTATCGGGGGAGGAATGAGCAGTTCTTC
>-|TRBD2|TRBJ2-1|17|TRBV7-2
CASSVSSGSAGNNEQFF
TGTGCCAGCAGCGTGTCGAGCGGGAGCGCGGGGAACAATGAGCAGTTCTTC
>-|TRBD1|TRBJ1-5|16|TRBV28
CASSVMDRGQSQPQHF
TGTGCCAGCAGTGTAATGGACAGGGGGCAGAGTCAGCCCCAGCATTTT
>-|TRBD2|TRBJ2-1|15|TRBV19
CASSATLAGHNEQFF
TGTGCCAGTAGTGCTACTCTAGCGGGTCATAATGAGCAGTTCTTC
>-|TRBD2|TRBJ2-2|17|TRBV27
CASSLVSLAGETGELFF
TGTGCCAGCAGTTTGGTTTCGCTAGCGGGAGAAACCGGGGAGCTGTTTTTT
>-|TRBD2|TRBJ2-7|20|TRBV7-2
CASSPTLRPGLAGEFYEQYF
TGTGCCAGCAGCCCTACCCTACGCCCTGGACTAGCGGGAGAGTTCTACGAGCAGTACTTC
>few|-|TRBJ2-6|15|TRBV28
CASSLWGAGANVLTF
TGTGCCAGCAGTTTATGGGGCGCTGGGGCCAACGTCCTGACTTTC
>-|TRBD2|TRBJ2-1|16|TRBV6-1
CASRLGTSGSINEQFF
TGTGCCAGCAGGTTGGGGACTAGCGGGAGTATAAATGAGCAGTTCTTC
>many|TRBD2|TRBJ2-3|15|TRBV12-3/TRBV12-4
CASSLNLAGVDTQYF
TGTGCCAGCAGTTTGAACTTAGCGGGAGTGGATACGCAGTATTTT
>-|TRBD2|TRBJ2-7|15|TRBV13
CASSSRNGRSREQYF
TGTGCCAGCAGCTCCCGTAACGGGAGGTCGAGAGAGCAGTACTTC
>many|-|TRBJ2-5|14|TRBV29-1
CSVEPRLARETQYF
TGCAGCGTTGAACCCCGCCTAGCGCGAGAGACCCAGTACTTC
>many|-|TRBJ2-3|15|TRBV5-1
CASSRAGTPTDTQYF
TGCGCCAGCAGCCGCGCGGGGACCCCCACAGATACGCAGTATTTT
>many|TRBD1|TRBJ2-3|15|TRBV7-3
CASSLITGGVDTQYF
TGTGCCAGCAGCTTAATAACAGGGGGCGTGGATACGCAGTATTTT
>many|-|TRBJ1-1|13|TRBV13
CASTPGLSYEAFF
TGTGCCAGCACCCCCGGACTGAGTTATGAAGCTTTCTTT
>many|-|TRBJ2-7|12|TRBV4-1
CASSQVGGEQYF
TGCGCCAGCAGCCAAGTAGGGGGCGAGCAGTACTTC
>-|-|TRBJ2-2|18|TRBV2
CASSLGSGGAGMSGELFF
TGTGCCAGCAGTCTCGGGAGCGGAGGGGCAGGGATGTCCGGGGAGCTGTTTTTT
>few|-|TRBJ2-7|15|TRBV6-2/TRBV6-3
CASSYGGIRTYEQYF
TGTGCCAGCAGTTATGGCGGGATTAGAACCTACGAGCAGTACTTC
>many|TRBD2|TRBJ2-2|14|TRBV6-2/TRBV6-3
CASRASGRSGELFF
TGTGCCAGCAGAGCCAGCGGGAGGTCCGGGGAGCTGTTTTTT
>many|TRBD2|TRBJ2-3|17|TRBV11-3
CASSPGLAGVLTDTQYF
TGTGCCAGCAGCCCCGGACTAGCGGGAGTTTTGACAGATACGCAGTATTTT
>many|-|TRBJ2-2|17|TRBV28
CASSPLPRVQGNGELFF
TGTGCCAGCAGTCCCCTTCCCCGGGTCCAAGGGAACGGGGAGCTGTTTTTT
>-|-|TRBJ2-2|15|TRBV28
CASSPLGNRIRELFF
TGTGCCAGCAGCCCTCTAGGAAATAGGATCAGGGAGCTGTTTTTT
>-|TRBD1|TRBJ2-6|15|TRBV6-2/TRBV6-3
CASSLTGDGANVLTF
TGTGCCAGCAGCCTGACAGGGGATGGGGCCAACGTCCTGACTTTC
>-|-|TRBJ2-7|15|TRBV11-1
CASSSRDTFSYEQYF
TGTGCCAGCAGTTCCCGGGACACCTTCTCCTACGAGCAGTACTTC
>few|-|TRBJ2-1|14|TRBV20-1
CSARDGTSGAEQFF
TGCAGTGCTAGGGACGGGACTTCGGGGGCTGAGCAGTTCTTC
>few|TRBD2|TRBJ2-5|17|TRBV28
CASSFLEDSGTQETQYF
TGTGCCAGCAGTTTTTTAGAAGATAGCGGGACCCAAGAGACCCAGTACTTC
>many|TRBD1|TRBJ2-2|16|TRBV12-3/TRBV12-4
CASEPRAGGSTGELFF
TGTGCCAGCGAACCGCGCGCAGGGGGCAGCACCGGGGAGCTGTTTTTT
>many|-|TRBJ2-1|12|TRBV28
CASSLGDNEQFF
TGTGCCAGCAGTTTAGGGGACAATGAGCAGTTCTTC
>many|TRBD1|TRBJ2-5|14|TRBV18
CASSTTGTEETQYF
TGTGCCAGCTCAACAACAGGGACAGAAGAGACCCAGTACTTC
>-|-|TRBJ2-5|15|TRBV28
CASSWGSSGGETQYF
TGTGCCAGCAGTTGGGGGAGTAGTGGCGGGGAGACCCAGTACTTC